The 18 T cell receptor beta chains listed next were all sequenced from one sample in a study of identical twins. TCRdb reprocessed the 5' RACE reads with MiXCR, giving one entry per CDR3 protein. The sample carries 1.5 million to 2 million distinct CDR3 sequences, less than 40% recorded once. Sequencing was performed on cord blood. The receptor set was obtained from a newborn girl in good health.

The J gene is TRBJ1-1, the V gene TRBV6-2 or TRBV6-3; tentative D call: TRBD1 (6 bases). The V end was cut by 6 bases, the J end by 4 bases, with 15 bases between. The CDR3 loop spans 14 amino acids. Germline V gives CDR1 MNHEY, CDR2 SVGEGT. The CDR3 DNA reads as TGTGCCAGCAGGTACAGGGCAATCGGCACTGAAGCTTTCTTT. Protein product: CASRYRAIGTEAFF.

The chain combines TRBV9 with TRBJ2-3; 7 bases are a match to TRBD2. The CDR3 extends over 14 amino acids. CDR1 SGDLS and CDR2 YYNGEE come from the germline V gene. Unmatched junction bases numbered 7, after V lost 3 bases and J lost 6 bases. CDR3 amino acids: CASSDRLAADTQYF. CDR3 DNA sequence: TGTGCCAGCAGCGACCGACTAGCAGCGGATACGCAGTATTTT.

This clonotype was observed a handful of times. The J gene is TRBJ1-6, the V gene TRBV27; D call uncertain. The CDR3 length is 16 residues. The V end was cut by 0 bases, the J end by 4 bases, with 10 bases between. From germline, CDR1 is MNHEY and CDR2 SMNVEV (reference sequence). This chain's CDR3 is CASSLSPRQYNSPLHF. In DNA, the CDR3 is TGTGCCAGCAGTTTATCCCCGAGGCAGTATAATTCACCCCTCCACTTT.

The J gene is TRBJ1-1, the V gene TRBV20-1; D is unresolved. The V and J ends lost 8 bases and 6 bases respectively, with 7 bases between them. This CDR3 contains 9 residues. Germline values: CDR1 DFQATT, CDR2 SNEGSKA (reference sequence). This CDR3 reads CSPDPEAFF. CDR3 DNA sequence: TGCAGTCCGGATCCTGAAGCTTTCTTT.

This clonotype was recorded a few times. The chain uses TRBV9 and TRBJ2-7; D remains ambiguous. V was shortened by 6 bases and J by 2 bases, with 9 bases between the two germline ends. Germline V CDR1 and CDR2: SGDLS, YYNGEE. The CDR3 runs to 12 residues. The CDR3 loop reads CASITNTYEQYF. The CDR3 coding sequence is TGTGCCAGCATAACGAACACCTACGAGCAGTACTTC.

The chain couples TRBV3-1 to TRBJ1-2; 9 nucleotides agree with TRBD1. This CDR3 is built from 16 residues. The trim removed 3 bases at V and 4 bases at J, leaving 9 bases unmatched. Germline V gene lookup returns CDR1 LGHDT and CDR2 YNNKEL (reference sequence). CDR3 nucleotide sequence: TGTGCCAGCAGCCACCCACAACAGGGGGCGATCTATGGCTACACCTTC. Residues: CASSHPQQGAIYGYTF. The whole variable domain, remainder taken from reference TRBV3-1 and TRBJ1-2, is DTAVSQTPKYLVTQMGNDKSIKCEQNLGHDTMYWYKQDSKKFLKIMFSYNNKELIINETVPNRFSPKSPDKAHLNLHINSLELGDSAVYFCASSHPQQGAIYGYTFGSGTRLTVV.

The chain links TRBV24-1 to TRBJ2-4; 10 nucleotides match TRBD2. The CDR3 covers 14 residues. V gave up 9 bases and J gave up 13 bases; unmatched junction bases: 14. CDR1 is KGHDR and CDR2 is SFDVKD in the germline V gene. The CDR3 DNA reads as TGTGCCACCGCCGGGACTAGCGCCTACAATGAGCAGTACTTC. This sequence encodes CATAGTSAYNEQYF.

The chain links TRBV2 to TRBJ1-4; a possible D gene is TRBD1 (5 bases). Germline CDR1 is SNHLY and CDR2 is FYNNEI. Trimming removed 0 bases from V and 0 bases from J, with 8 bases in between. CDR3 length equals 16 residues. As DNA, the CDR3 is TGTGCCAGCAGTGAAGCGGTGGACACAACTAATGAAAAACTGTTTTTT. It translates to CASSEAVDTTNEKLFF.

The chain carries TRBV20-1 and TRBJ2-3; tentative D call: TRBD1 (6 bases). The CDR3 totals 15 residues. V was clipped by 5 bases and J by 0 bases, with 15 bases between them. Germline lookup yields CDR1 DFQATT and CDR2 SNEGSKA (reference sequence). The CDR3 nucleotides are TGCAGTGCTCGCCAGGGGTCAGGGAGCACAGATACGCAGTATTTT. Residues: CSARQGSGSTDTQYF.

This clonotype turned up a few times. The chain has TRBV10-3 and TRBJ2-3, with TRBD2 matching 11 bases. Unmatched junction bases numbered 8, after V lost 4 bases and J lost 2 bases. Germline values: CDR1 ENHRY, CDR2 SYGVKD. The CDR3 contains 17 residues. The CDR3 nucleotides are TGTGCCATCAGTGCCTCGGGACTAGCGGATTACACAGATACGCAGTATTTT. Protein product: CAISASGLADYTDTQYF.

This rearrangement joins TRBV13 to TRBJ1-5; 7 nucleotides agree with TRBD1. The CDR3 covers 16 residues. V lost 5 bases and J lost 3; bases outside the gene matches: 10. From germline, CDR1 is PRHDT and CDR2 FYEKMQ (reference sequence). CDR3 sequence: CASSTIGQDFNQPQHF. CDR3 bases: TGTGCCAGCAGCACCATTGGACAGGACTTCAATCAGCCCCAGCATTTT.

CDR3 residues: CSARVSPLEGSRAFF. As DNA, the CDR3 is TGCAGTGCTAGAGTATCCCCTCTGGAGGGGTCTAGAGCTTTCTTT. The chain combines TRBV20-1 with TRBJ1-1; weak D call: TRBD1 (5 bases). Trimming took off 1 base at V and 10 bases at J, with 22 bases between the two ends. This CDR3 spans 15 amino acids. Germline loops: CDR1 DFQATT, CDR2 SNEGSKA (reference sequence).

There are a few counts of this clonotype. The chain joins TRBV7-9 to TRBJ2-3; a possible D gene is TRBD2 (6 bases). Germline V lookup: CDR1 SEHNR, CDR2 FQNEAQ (reference sequence). Trimming cost V 6 bases and J 8 bases, with 12 bases left between them. CDR3 length equals 12 residues. CDR3 amino acids: CASRRDSLTQYF. CDR3 nucleotides: TGTGCCAGCAGACGGGACTCCCTTACGCAGTATTTT.

V and J are TRBV6-5 and TRBJ1-2; D unresolved. V lost 7 bases to trimming and J lost 7 bases, with 16 bases between them. This CDR3 is built from 13 residues. Germline CDR1 reads MNHEY; CDR2 reads SVGAGI. CDR3 sequence: CASNQYTGVGYTF. The CDR3 bases are TGTGCCAGCAATCAATACACCGGGGTTGGCTACACCTTC.

The table lists this clonotype with a few counts. V gene TRBV29-1 combines with J gene TRBJ1-2; D not resolved. The CDR3 has 11 residues. The germline V and J ends were trimmed by 6 bases and 0 bases, with 5 bases remaining between them. From germline, CDR1 is SQVTM and CDR2 ANQGSEA. The chain's CDR3 is CSVMSNYGYTF. The CDR3 DNA sequence: TGCAGCGTGATGTCTAACTATGGCTACACCTTC.

Only a few counts were recorded for this clonotype. This chain links TRBV2 with TRBJ2-5, with D tentatively TRBD2 (6 bases). V lost 11 bases and J lost 4, with 17 bases in between. The CDR3 has 13 residues. Germline V gene data show CDR1 as SNHLY and CDR2 as FYNNEI. CDR3 in amino acids: CAGGYGGIETQYF. The CDR3 DNA reads as TGTGCCGGGGGTTATGGGGGGATAGAGACCCAGTACTTC.

In this sample, this clonotype turned up a few times. V usage is TRBV21-1 and J usage is TRBJ2-1; the table's D call, TRBD2, has no DNA check behind it. TRBV21-1 has pseudogene status. The CDR3 totals 18 residues. The CDR3 DNA is TGTGCCAGCAGCAAAGGCAGACTAGCGGGGGGTTGCTACAATGAGCAGTTCTTC. It codes for CASSKGRLAGGCYNEQFF.

The CDR3 coding sequence is TGCAGTGCTAGAGGGGGAAGACCGGACTACGAGCAGTACTTC. Translating gives CSARGGRPDYEQYF. The V and J genes are TRBV20-1 and TRBJ2-7, with D uncertain. V was shortened by 1 base and J by 3 bases, with 13 bases between the two germline ends. Germline V gene data show CDR1 as DFQATT and CDR2 as SNEGSKA (reference sequence). The CDR3 is 14 amino acids.